This T cell receptor beta chain was obtained from a study of a mutant IDH1 vaccine in newly diagnosed glioma. In the study overall: Receipt of radiotherapy, temozolomide, or both preceded the study, and most received both. General study findings and limits: Changes in top peripheral clonotypes did not appear linked to pseudoprogression.

Repertoires were generated with immunoSEQ multiplex PCR, while TCRdb's copy carries only in-frame clones and drops some. This sample has about 92,000 clones, with about 83% found just once. Germline trimming cut 0 bases from V and 5 bases from J; bases unmatched to any gene: 3. The CDR3 has 14 residues. The germline V gene encodes CDR1 LGHNA and CDR2 YNFKEQ. The time point here: baseline, week 1 (first vaccination visit). Treatment defined: pre-vaccination baseline after standard-of-care therapy. Comment on this clone: Its cognate antigen is unknown.

The clonotype originates from a woman in her fifties or sixties with glioma. Sequencing was performed on PBMCs, taken from a glioma patient treated with radiotherapy, temozolomide or both. The V gene is TRBV4-2, the J gene TRBJ2-5, with 7 positions matching TRBD2. The CDR3 coding sequence is TGTGCCAGCAGCCAAGAGGGGGAGGGGGAGACCCAGTACTTC. As protein: CASSQEGEGETQYF.